This T cell receptor beta chain was captured by sequencing in a study of blood T cell repertoires in COVID-19. Across the whole study: Whether acute or convalescent, the COVID-19 samples came from the United States, Italy and Spain. T cells, B-cell-depleted T cells, or PBMCs supplied cDNA or gDNA.

This clone was seen only a few times. Original data processing: Reference gene primer amplification gave estimated nucleated cell counts. Here immunoSEQ multiplex PCR was the method, and the copy in TCRdb shows in-frame clones only, minus some. Clone size and V and J calls were adopted from that table, with D and trimming inferred from the DNA. Among roughly 190,000 clones listed, 65% to 85% were seen once. This sequence was found in a man over 45 with active or convalescent COVID-19. The specimen was peripheral blood.

DNA for the CDR3: TGTGCCAGCAGCCGAACGGGTCTTGGCTACACCTTC. It is translated as CASSRTGLGYTF. This rearrangement joins TRBV6-5 to TRBJ1-2; D uncertain. Germline CDR1 reads MNHEY; CDR2 reads SVGAGI. With 6 bases removed from V and 7 bases from J, the gap between germline ends came to 12 bases. The CDR3 has 12 amino acids.